The clone carrying this T cell receptor beta chain was counted many times. The antigen is undetermined. Libraries were prepared by immunoSEQ multiplex PCR; TCRdb keeps only in-frame clonotypes and omits some of them. The sample shows about 47,000 clones, none of them appearing just once. Blood samples were heparinized, about 5 to 9 ml per donor. This sample was taken from a study of T cell clonality in common variable immunodeficiency. The study's findings and limits: CVID subjects had higher TCRbeta clonality than healthy controls, most marked in about a third.

The sequence was collected from a person aged 18-70 years in good health. Sequencing was carried out using peripheral blood mononuclear cells.

The CDR3 sequence: CAWMTGVYGYTF. The CDR3 DNA, read in part, is TGTGCCTGGATGACAGGGGTCTATGGC. This chain links TRBV30 with TRBJ1-2, with TRBD1 matching over 8 bases. Read data end 3 residues before the CDR3 end; the end is taken from the germline J gene. Germline V gives CDR1 GTSNPN, CDR2 SVGIG (reference sequence). This CDR3 has 12 amino acids. Trimming cost V 4 bases and J 4 bases; bases outside gene matches: 2.